Following are 20 T cell receptor beta chains from one sample sequenced in a study of blood T cell repertoires in COVID-19 (dated by TCRdb to about 2020). Libraries were made using the immunoSEQ multiplex PCR assay. The table comes from immuneACCESS by way of TCRdb, which keeps in-frame sequences with V and J called. Part of the clones is missing from these tables; in studies checked, under half for an unresolved V gene and the rest for unknown reasons. The table for this sample lists some 180,000 clones; around 86% of them were counted only once. Around 7% of the sample rests with the top ten. Sample: peripheral blood. These receptor sequences come from a man aged 35 to 55 with acute or convalescent COVID-19.

The J gene is TRBJ1-2, the V gene TRBV28; no firm D call. This CDR3 has 13 amino acids. V lost 8 bases to trimming and J lost 5 bases, with 15 bases between them. The germline V gene has CDR1 MDHEN and CDR2 SYDVKM. The CDR3 DNA follows: TGTGCCAGCTCTAATCCGATGATTTATGGCTACACCTTC. Its protein product is CASSNPMIYGYTF.

The J gene is TRBJ2-7, the V gene TRBV7-2; the match to TRBD1 covers 7 bases. The CDR3 runs to 14 residues. Unmatched junction bases numbered 7, after V lost 5 bases and J lost 3 bases. CDR1 and CDR2 (germline): SGHTA, FQGNSA. Written as DNA, the CDR3 is TGTGCCAGCAGCCCCAGGGACAGTAACTACGAGCAGTACTTC. Encoded protein: CASSPRDSNYEQYF.

The chain recombines TRBV21-1 with TRBJ2-3; the listed D gene, TRBD2, was not tested against the DNA. TRBV21-1 is a pseudogene. The CDR3 length is 15 residues. The CDR3 coding sequence is TGTGCCAGCAGGGGGACTAGCGGGGAAACAGATACGCAGTATTTT. Its protein is CASRGTSGETDTQYF.

Of note for this clone: Other DNA sequences in the sample encode the same CDR3. The gene calls are TRBV7-9 and TRBJ1-1; a possible D gene is TRBD1 (5 bases). The CDR3 extends over 12 amino acids. Germline values: CDR1 SEHNR, CDR2 FQNEAQ (reference sequence). V dropped 2 bases and J dropped 6 bases, with 7 bases sitting between them. CDR3: CASSLRGPEAFF. For the CDR3, the DNA is TGTGCCAGCAGCTTAAGGGGCCCTGAAGCTTTCTTT.

V is TRBV7-9 and J is TRBJ1-2; 7 bases are a match to TRBD1. There are 13 residues in the CDR3. Germline trimming cut 3 bases from V and 4 bases from J; bases unmatched to any gene: 2. CDR1 and CDR2 (germline): SEHNR, FQNEAQ (reference sequence). In DNA form, the CDR3 reads TGTGCCAGCAGCTTGGGACAGTTCTATGGCTACACCTTC. Protein: CASSLGQFYGYTF. Full variable domain (rest looked up from reference TRBV7-9 and TRBJ1-2): DTGVSQNPRHKITKRGQNVTFRCDPISEHNRLYWYRQTLGQGPEFLTYFQNEAQLEKSRLLSDRFSAERPKGSFSTLEIQRTEQGDSAMYLCASSLGQFYGYTFGSGTRLTVV.

This clone has only a few counts. The chain carries TRBV7-2 and TRBJ2-2; D perhaps matches TRBD1 (6 bases). Germline CDR1 and CDR2: SGHTA and FQGNSA. The CDR3 runs 14 residues. Trimming removed 2 bases at V and 6 bases at J, with 10 bases between. CDR3 DNA sequence: TGTGCCAGCAGCTTAAGGCAGGGGTCCGGGGAGCTGTTTTTT. Protein sequence: CASSLRQGSGELFF.

This chain joins TRBV5-3 and TRBJ2-5; TRBD2 matches at 7 bases. TRBV5-3 is reported as an ORF; its role is uncertain. The trim removed 4 bases at V and 4 bases at J, leaving 10 bases unmatched. This CDR3 region has 15 residues. In DNA, the CDR3 is TGTGCCAGAAGCCTGACACCAGGGAGGGGAGAGACCCAGTACTTC. This translates into CARSLTPGRGETQYF.

V gene TRBV28 combines with J gene TRBJ2-2; TRBD2 agrees at 13 bases. Germline-derived CDR1 and CDR2 are MDHEN and SYDVKM. J gave up 7 bases and V 6 bases, and 8 bases lay outside the gene matches. The CDR3 is 16 residues long. CDR3 in DNA: TGTGCCAGCAGGAAGACTAGCGGGGGGCATGGCGGGGAGCTGTTTTTT. This encodes CASRKTSGGHGGELFF.

The chain recombines TRBV7-2 with TRBJ2-1; tentative D call: TRBD1 (5 bases). CDR1 is SGHTA, CDR2 FQGNSA, per germline. The CDR3 runs 15 residues. V lost 5 bases, J lost 1 base, and 12 bases lay in between. Written as DNA, the CDR3 is TGTGCCAGCAGCCCCCAGGGCGCTTCCTACAATGAGCAGTTCTTC. It specifies CASSPQGASYNEQFF.

This clone has only one observation. V gene TRBV3-1 (or the pseudogene TRBV3-2) combines with J gene TRBJ2-1, with D unresolved. Looked up from germline, CDR1 is LGHDT and CDR2 is YNNKEL (reference sequence). The CDR3 runs 16 residues. With 0 bases removed from V and 1 base from J, the gap between germline ends came to 10 bases. The CDR3 DNA reads as TGTGCCAGCAGCCAAGATATTACTGTATCCTACAATGAGCAGTTCTTC. This codes for CASSQDITVSYNEQFF.

This clone was detected once. The V and J genes are TRBV5-1 and TRBJ2-1; D perhaps matches TRBD1 (5 bases). CDR3 length equals 14 residues. The V gene lost 0 bases and the J gene lost 5 bases, with 9 bases spanning the gap. CDR1 and CDR2 from the germline V gene are SGHRS and YFSETQ. Here the CDR3 reads CASSLVGANNEQFF. In nucleotides, the CDR3 is TGCGCCAGCAGCTTGGTTGGGGCCAACAATGAGCAGTTCTTC.

V gene TRBV28 combines with J gene TRBJ1-5, with D hard to call. This CDR3 is built from 15 residues. Germline values: CDR1 MDHEN, CDR2 SYDVKM. With 4 bases removed from V and 3 bases from J, the gap between germline ends came to 13 bases. The CDR3 is CASSSAQDFNQPQHF. The CDR3 DNA follows: TGTGCCAGCAGTTCCGCCCAGGATTTCAATCAGCCCCAGCATTTT. The complete variable domain, with remaining parts taken from reference TRBV28 and TRBJ1-5, reads DVKVTQSSRYLVKRTGEKVFLECVQDMDHENMFWYRQDPGLGLRLIYFSYDVKMKEKGDIPEGYSVSREKKERFSLILESASTNQTSMYLCASSSAQDFNQPQHFGDGTRLSIL.

The V and J genes are TRBV7-2 and TRBJ2-7; D call uncertain. V was clipped by 0 bases and J by 2 bases, with 11 bases between them. Per germline, CDR1 SGHTA and CDR2 FQGNSA. This CDR3 is built from 15 residues. CDR3 residues: CASSLATRLAYEQYF. CDR3 DNA sequence: TGTGCCAGCAGCTTAGCGACGCGGCTGGCCTACGAGCAGTACTTC.

This clone came up once. The chain joins TRBV19 to TRBJ1-5; D uncertain. Germline V lookup: CDR1 LNHDA, CDR2 SQIVND (reference sequence). The CDR3 is made up of 15 amino acids. The V and J ends lost 0 bases and 0 bases respectively, with 6 bases between them. CDR3 loop: CASSIDRVSNQPQHF. DNA of the CDR3: TGTGCCAGTAGTATAGATCGAGTTAGCAATCAGCCCCAGCATTTT.

This sequence joins TRBV15 and TRBJ1-2, with D unclear. Germline-derived CDR1 and CDR2 are LNHNV and YYDKDF (reference sequence). This CDR3 comprises 13 residues. V lost 2 bases to trimming and J lost 4 bases, with 8 bases between them. The CDR3 DNA sequence: TGTGCCACCAGCAGATCACAGCTCTATGGCTACACCTTC. Protein: CATSRSQLYGYTF.

This chain's CDR3 is CATSTDRVQPQHF. DNA of the CDR3: TGTGCCACCAGCACCGACAGGGTTCAGCCCCAGCATTTT. The chain uses TRBV15 and TRBJ1-5, with TRBD1 matching over 7 bases. The germline V gene encodes CDR1 LNHNV and CDR2 YYDKDF (reference sequence). Trimming removed 4 bases from V and 6 bases from J; junction bases left unmatched: 3. CDR3 length equals 13 residues.

DNA of the CDR3: TGTGCCAGCAGCGTAGAGGATTCAGGGGGCAATGAGCAGTTCTTC. Protein sequence: CASSVEDSGGNEQFF. This chain links TRBV9 with TRBJ2-1; 7 bases are a match to TRBD1. CDR3 length: 15 amino acids. V was pared by 0 bases and J by 6 bases, with 6 bases of the junction left unmatched. The germline CDR1 and CDR2 sequences are SGDLS and YYNGEE. The whole variable domain, filled in from reference TRBV9 and TRBJ2-1, reads DSGVTQTPKHLITATGQRVTLRCSPRSGDLSVYWYQQSLDQGLQFLIQYYNGEERAKGNILERFSAQQFPDLHSELNLSSLELGDSALYFCASSVEDSGGNEQFFGPGTRLTVL.

This chain uses TRBV6-5 with TRBJ2-5; maybe TRBD2 (6 bases). Trimming removed 6 bases from V and 1 base from J, with 15 bases in between. Germline V CDR1 and CDR2: MNHEY, SVGAGI. This CDR3 has 15 amino acids. The CDR3 sequence is CASRWGGGFQETQYF. The DNA of the CDR3 is TGTGCCAGCAGATGGGGTGGGGGGTTCCAAGAGACCCAGTACTTC.

V gene TRBV12-3 or TRBV12-4 combines with J gene TRBJ2-7; no firm D call. This CDR3 is 12 amino acids long. The V end was cut by 3 bases, the J end by 6 bases, with 9 bases between. In DNA, the CDR3 is TGTGCCAGCAGTTTCGCGGCTGGCGAGCAGTACTTC. Translation: CASSFAAGEQYF.

Comment on this clone: Other DNA sequences in the same sample also yield this CDR3. This chain uses TRBV6-5 with TRBJ1-4, with TRBD1 as a possible D gene (5 bases). The CDR3 is 14 amino acids. Per the germline V gene, CDR1 is MNHEY and CDR2 is SVGAGI. The V gene lost 8 bases and the J gene lost 6 bases, with 16 bases spanning the gap. CDR3 protein: CASRFYGGDEKLFF. CDR3 bases: TGTGCCAGCCGATTTTACGGGGGTGATGAAAAACTGTTTTTT.